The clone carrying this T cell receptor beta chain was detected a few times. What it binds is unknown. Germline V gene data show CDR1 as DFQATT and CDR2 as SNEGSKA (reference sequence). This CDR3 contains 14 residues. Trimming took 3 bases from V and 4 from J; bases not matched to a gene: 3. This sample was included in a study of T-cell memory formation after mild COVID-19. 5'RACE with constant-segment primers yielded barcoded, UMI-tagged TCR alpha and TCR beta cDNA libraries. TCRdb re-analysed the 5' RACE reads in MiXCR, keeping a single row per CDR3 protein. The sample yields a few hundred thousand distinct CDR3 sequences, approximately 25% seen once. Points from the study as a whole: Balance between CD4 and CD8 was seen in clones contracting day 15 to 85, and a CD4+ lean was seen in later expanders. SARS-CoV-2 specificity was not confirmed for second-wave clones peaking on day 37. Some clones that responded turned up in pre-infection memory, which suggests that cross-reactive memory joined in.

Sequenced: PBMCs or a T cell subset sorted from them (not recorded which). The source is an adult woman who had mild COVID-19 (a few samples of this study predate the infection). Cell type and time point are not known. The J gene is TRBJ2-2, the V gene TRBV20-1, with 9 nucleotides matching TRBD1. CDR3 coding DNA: TGCAGTGCTAGGGGACAGGGAGGCACCGGGGAGCTGTTTTTT. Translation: CSARGQGGTGELFF.